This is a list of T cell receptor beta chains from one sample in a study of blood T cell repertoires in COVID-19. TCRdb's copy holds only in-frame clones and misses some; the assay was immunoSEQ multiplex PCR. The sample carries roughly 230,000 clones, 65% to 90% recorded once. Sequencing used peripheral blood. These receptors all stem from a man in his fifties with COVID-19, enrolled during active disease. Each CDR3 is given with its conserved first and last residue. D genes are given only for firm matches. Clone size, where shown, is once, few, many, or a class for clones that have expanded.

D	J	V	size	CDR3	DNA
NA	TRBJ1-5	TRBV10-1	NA	CASSSDRSSNQPQHF	TGCGCCAGCAGTTCTGACAGAAGTAGCAATCAGCCCCAGCATTTT
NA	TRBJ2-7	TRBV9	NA	CASSPLMGRYEQYF	TGTGCCAGCAGCCCCTTGATGGGGCGCTACGAGCAGTACTTC
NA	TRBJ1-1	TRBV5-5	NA	CASSPVPDIAEAFF	TGTGCCAGCAGCCCCGTCCCAGACATCGCTGAAGCTTTCTTT
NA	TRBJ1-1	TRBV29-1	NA	CSVEATQTVNTEAFF	TGCAGCGTTGAGGCCACGCAGACAGTGAACACTGAAGCTTTCTTT
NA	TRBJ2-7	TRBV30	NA	CAWSRWTTYEQYF	TGTGCCTGGAGTAGGTGGACAACATACGAGCAGTACTTC
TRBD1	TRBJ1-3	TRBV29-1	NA	CSVGDRSGNTIYF	TGCAGCGTTGGGGACAGGTCTGGAAACACCATATATTTT
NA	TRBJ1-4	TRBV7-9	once	CASSLGTEWKEKLFF	TGTGCCAGCAGCTTAGGGACAGAGTGGAAGGAAAAACTGTTTTTT
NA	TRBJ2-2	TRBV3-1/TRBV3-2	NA	CASSQPGLRWNTGELFF	TGTGCCAGCAGCCAGCCCGGTCTCAGGTGGAACACCGGGGAGCTGTTTTTT
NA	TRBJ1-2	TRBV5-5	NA	CASSSLTGLKANYGYTF	TGTGCCAGCAGCTCTTTGACAGGTTTAAAAGCTAACTATGGCTACACCTTC
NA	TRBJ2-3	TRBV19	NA	CASSRGRTGDTQYF	TGTGCCAGTAGTAGAGGAAGAACAGGAGATACGCAGTATTTT
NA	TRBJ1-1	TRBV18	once	CASSEQGNTEAFF	TGTGCCAGCTCCGAACAGGGTAACACTGAAGCTTTCTTT
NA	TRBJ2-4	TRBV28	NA	CASSTGVENIQYF	TGTGCCAGCAGTACCGGGGTCGAAAACATTCAGTACTTC
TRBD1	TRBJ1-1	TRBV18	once	CASSHDRGQTEAFF	TGTGCCAGCTCACACGACAGGGGGCAGACTGAAGCTTTCTTT
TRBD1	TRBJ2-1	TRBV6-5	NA	CASSRDRGLAEQFF	TGTGCCAGCAGCCGGGACAGGGGGCTAGCTGAGCAGTTCTTC
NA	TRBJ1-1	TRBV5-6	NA	CASSLGPAVVNTEAFF	TGTGCCAGCAGCTTGGGCCCTGCGGTGGTGAACACTGAAGCTTTCTTT
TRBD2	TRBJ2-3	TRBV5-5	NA	CASSLPLSGTSTDTQYF	TGTGCCAGCAGCTTACCCCTTAGCGGGACTAGCACAGATACGCAGTATTTT
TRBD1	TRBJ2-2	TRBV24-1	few	CATMPQGSNGELFF	TGTGCCACGATGCCACAGGGGTCTAACGGGGAGCTGTTTTTT
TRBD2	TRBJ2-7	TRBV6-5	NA	CASRTTSGFLYEQYF	TGTGCCAGCAGGACGACTAGCGGCTTTCTCTACGAGCAGTACTTC
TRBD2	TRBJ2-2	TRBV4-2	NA	CASSPLAGANTGELFF	TGTGCCAGCAGCCCGTTAGCGGGGGCCAACACCGGGGAGCTGTTTTTT
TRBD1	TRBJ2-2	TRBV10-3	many	CAIPDRGAQNTGELFF	TGTGCCATACCAGACAGGGGGGCACAGAACACCGGGGAGCTGTTTTTT
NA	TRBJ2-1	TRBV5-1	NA	CASSVTRSSYNEQFF	TGCGCCAGCAGCGTGACTAGGAGCTCCTACAATGAGCAGTTCTTC
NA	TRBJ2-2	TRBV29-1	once	CSAFLNTGELFF	TGCAGCGCATTTTTAAACACCGGGGAGCTGTTTTTT
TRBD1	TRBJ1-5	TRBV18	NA	CASSPGQGDQPQHF	TGTGCCAGCTCACCGGGACAGGGAGATCAGCCCCAGCATTTT
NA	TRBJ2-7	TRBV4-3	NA	CASSQVGAGRNEQYF	TGCGCCAGCAGTCAAGTAGGGGCAGGGCGGAACGAGCAGTACTTC
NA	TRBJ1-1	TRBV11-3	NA	CASSLGNHQGSTEAFF	TGTGCCAGCAGCTTAGGGAACCACCAGGGGAGCACTGAAGCTTTCTTT
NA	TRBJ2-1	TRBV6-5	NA	CASKGPPSYNEQFF	TGTGCCAGCAAGGGGCCGCCCTCCTACAATGAGCAGTTCTTC
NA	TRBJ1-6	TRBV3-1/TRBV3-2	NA	CASSQGANSYNSPLHF	TGTGCCAGCAGCCAAGGGGCTAACTCCTATAATTCACCCCTCCACTTT
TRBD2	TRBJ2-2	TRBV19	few	CASSAATSATGELFF	TGTGCCAGTAGTGCGGCGACTAGCGCCACCGGGGAGCTGTTTTTT
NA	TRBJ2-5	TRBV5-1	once	CASSLQGTQETQYF	TGCGCCAGCAGCTTGCAGGGAACACAAGAGACCCAGTACTTC
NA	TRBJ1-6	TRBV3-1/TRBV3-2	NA	CASSQGQNNSPLHF	TGTGCCAGCAGCCAAGGGCAGAACAATTCACCCCTCCACTTT
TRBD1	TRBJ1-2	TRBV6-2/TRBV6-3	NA	CASSSHIPDRGFGYTF	TGTGCCAGCAGTTCCCATATCCCGGACAGGGGTTTTGGCTACACCTTC
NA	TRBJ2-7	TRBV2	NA	CASSVEAGTPYEQYF	TGTGCCAGCAGTGTTGAAGCCGGTACCCCCTACGAGCAGTACTTC
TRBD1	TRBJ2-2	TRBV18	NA	CASSPDRVNTGELFF	TGTGCCAGCTCGCCGGACAGGGTAAACACCGGGGAGCTGTTTTTT
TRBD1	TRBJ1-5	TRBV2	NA	CASSAGTGVGQPQHF	TGTGCCAGCAGCGCCGGGACAGGGGTTGGTCAGCCCCAGCATTTT
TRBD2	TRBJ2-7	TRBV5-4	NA	CASSLGASGGAPGYEQYF	TGTGCCAGCAGCTTGGGGGCTAGCGGGGGGGCTCCTGGCTACGAGCAGTACTTC
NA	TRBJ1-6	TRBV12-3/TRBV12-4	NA	CASSLRNNSPLHF	TGTGCCAGCAGTTTACGTAATAATTCACCCCTCCACTTT
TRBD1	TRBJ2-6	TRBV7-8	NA	CASSVDRGRLTGANVLTF	TGTGCCAGCAGCGTGGACAGGGGGCGTCTCACTGGGGCCAACGTCCTGACTTTC
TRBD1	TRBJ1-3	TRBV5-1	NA	CASSGQGSSSGNTIYF	TGCGCCAGCAGCGGACAGGGGTCTAGCTCTGGAAACACCATATATTTT
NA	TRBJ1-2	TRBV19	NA	CASSPTRYGYTF	TGTGCCAGTAGTCCTACTCGCTATGGCTACACCTTC
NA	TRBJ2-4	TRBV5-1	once	CASSLVQGTKNIQYF	TGCGCCAGCAGCTTGGTACAGGGAACCAAAAACATTCAGTACTTC
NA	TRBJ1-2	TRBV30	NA	CAWSVFGGGDYGYTF	TGTGCCTGGAGTGTCTTCGGTGGGGGGGACTATGGCTACACCTTC
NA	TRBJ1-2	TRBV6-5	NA	CASKWRELSYGYTF	TGTGCCAGCAAATGGAGGGAGCTTAGCTATGGCTACACCTTC
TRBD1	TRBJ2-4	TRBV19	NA	CASGYRDSGSKNIQYF	TGTGCCAGTGGTTACCGGGACAGTGGCTCCAAAAACATTCAGTACTTC
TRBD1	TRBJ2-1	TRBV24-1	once	CATSDPGQGSYEQFF	TGTGCCACCAGTGACCCCGGACAGGGGTCTTATGAGCAGTTCTTC
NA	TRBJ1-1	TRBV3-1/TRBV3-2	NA	CASSYDSMNTEAFF	TGTGCCAGCAGCTACGACAGTATGAACACTGAAGCTTTCTTT
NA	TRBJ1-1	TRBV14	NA	CASSQVWNTEAFF	TGTGCCAGCAGCCAAGTCTGGAACACTGAAGCTTTCTTT
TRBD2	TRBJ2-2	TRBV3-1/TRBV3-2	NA	CASSQGGAVAGDTGELFF	TGTGCCAGCAGCCAAGGTGGAGCGGTAGCGGGGGACACCGGGGAGCTGTTTTTT
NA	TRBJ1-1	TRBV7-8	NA	CASSLEGRVYTEAFF	TGTGCCAGCAGCTTAGAAGGCAGGGTCTACACTGAAGCTTTCTTT
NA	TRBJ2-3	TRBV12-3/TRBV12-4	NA	CASRLEGTDTQYF	TGTGCCAGCCGATTGGAGGGGACAGATACGCAGTATTTT
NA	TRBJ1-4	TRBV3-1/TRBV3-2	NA	CASSHLVQGREKLFF	TGTGCCAGCAGCCACCTCGTCCAGGGCAGGGAAAAACTGTTTTTT
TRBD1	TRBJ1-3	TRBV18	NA	CASSPSEGARNTIYF	TGTGCCAGCTCACCCTCCGAGGGGGCTAGGAACACCATATATTTT